The present entry profiles one T cell receptor beta chain with its context. Its antigen specificity is not known. Base qualities are not recorded, but no much larger clone differs from it by a single base. The record originates from a study of graft-versus-host responses after intestinal transplantation (dated by TCRdb to the early 2020s). In terms of the full investigation: The transplants that recipients got were multivisceral, liver-intestinal, or isolated intestinal. Instead of going to the commercial service, samples from three later patients were sequenced in-house on an Illumina MiSeq and processed with MiXCR. A peak of at least 4% donor T cells among recipient peripheral blood mononuclear cells was the definition used for donor T cell macrochimerism. Graft-versus-host and host-versus-graft alloreactive T cell clones were tracked in the graft, circulation and bone marrow after intestinal transplantation using bulk TCR-beta CDR3 sequencing. To identify alloreactive clones, pre-transplant mixed lymphocyte reaction products were sequenced and compared with unstimulated pre-transplant donor and recipient T cells. Every recipient was given anti-thymocyte globulin induction, then maintenance tacrolimus and steroids for about three years. The cohort enrolled roughly 25 intestinal transplant recipients including one retransplant, and a few patients lacking pretransplant specimens were excluded. On the study overall, not on this receptor specifically: The relatively low number and heterogeneity of intestinal transplant patients limited the conclusions. Early after transplant, peak levels of circulating GvH clones were found to be associated with declines in HvG clones. GvH clones were found in recipient bone marrow, and some of the GvH clones appeared earlier in ileal mucosa or blood, which is consistent with an intestinal mucosal origin. In patients with donor T cell macrochimerism, the allografts had high GvH to HvG T cell clonal ratios.

This specimen's time point label, interpreted: cells obtained before transplantation from donor or recipient. CD3+CD4+ and CD3+CD8+ populations were FACS-sorted from unstimulated pre-transplant donor and recipient cells taken from spleen or lymph nodes. Library preparation used the immunoSEQ multiplex PCR assay. For most patients, genomic DNA was isolated with the Qiagen DNeasy Blood and Tissue Kit and shipped frozen to Adaptive Biotechnologies for TCR sequencing. High-throughput TCR-beta CDR3 sequencing of genomic DNA from most patients was performed by Adaptive Biotechnologies. The original methods were these. TCR sequencing data for approximately 17 patients were retrieved from Adaptive's ImmunoSEQ software; a few other patients were processed with MiXCR and VDJtools. To correct CD4 versus CD8 sorting errors, sequences present in both subsets at a frequency ratio below 5:1 were removed. Because the origin of CDR3 nucleotide sequences shared between donor and recipient could not be assigned, those sequences were removed. Alloreactive clones required at least 2-fold expansion over unstimulated cells and minimum CFSE-low frequency of 0.002% (template counts) or 0.001% (read counts). Mappable clones were those detected in sequenced pre-transplant spleen, lymph node, or MLR CFSE-low populations of the donor or recipient. The cumulative frequency of alloreactive clones was calculated as a percentage of all sequences, weighted by copy number. TCRdb provides this immuneACCESS table in a form limited to in-frame rearrangements. Some clones are lacking; in checked studies, under half of them reflect an unresolved V gene, and why the rest are absent is not known. D and trimming come from the DNA, and the V and J calls and clone size come from that table. This sample has more than 70,000 clones in its table, and 85% to 90% of those were observed once. Of the sample, around 0.1% falls within the top ten clones.

Taken from the germline V gene, the CDR1 and CDR2 loops are MNHNS and SASEGT. From the cysteine through the phenylalanine, the CDR3 covers 13 amino acids. Just CDR3 DNA is preserved here, 39 bases in frame from base 1. Trimming leaves V shorter by 4 bases and J shorter by 6 bases, with the junction holding 6 bases beyond the gene matches. This chain is built from TRBV6-1 and TRBJ2-7, and TRBD1 matches 7 of the central bases. The receptor was isolated from a human donor who received an intestinal transplant. Sequences were derived from unstimulated CD4+ T cells sorted from spleen or lymph node cells, sampled before intestinal transplant. In nucleotides, the sequence is TGTGCCAGCAGTGCTACACAGGGGTTCGAGCAGTACTTC. Translated, it gives CASSATQGFEQYF.